One sample yielded the 14 T cell receptor beta chains listed below, sequenced in a study of identical twins. TCRdb ran MiXCR on the 5' RACE reads and lists one entry per CDR3 protein. The table lists more than 400,000 distinct CDR3 sequences, roughly 15% of them singletons. The same data also went into a second study, on yellow fever vaccine responses in identical twins.

Sequenced: CD4+ T cells sorted from blood. The receptors shown here come from a woman aged 18 to 35 in good health.

This clonotype has more than one count but fewer than ten. Because the CDR3's place on the DNA is in doubt, the DNA is left out and the CDR3 is given as listed by TCRdb. The chain employs TRBV19 and TRBJ2-5. CDR1 and CDR2 (germline): LNHDA, SQIVND (reference sequence). Inclusive of both ends, the CDR3 amounts to 13 amino acids. CDR3: CASSTSAWETQYF.

This rearrangement joins TRBV20-1 to TRBJ2-2; D is ambiguous. V was shortened by 3 bases and J by 4 bases, with 12 bases between the two germline ends. CDR1 DFQATT and CDR2 SNEGSKA come from the germline V gene (reference sequence). This CDR3 comprises 14 residues. In DNA, the CDR3 is TGCAGTGCTAGCCTTATCACAGCCACCGGGGAGCTGTTTTTT. Its translation: CSASLITATGELFF.

This clonotype came up a few times. V gene TRBV6-1 combines with J gene TRBJ2-1, with 12 bases lining up with TRBD2. Looked up from germline, CDR1 is MNHNS and CDR2 is SASEGT. The V segment lost 6 bases and the J segment 12 bases; nucleotides outside the gene matches: 12. This CDR3 has 15 amino acids. The CDR3 here is CASSNTGLAGRGQFF. CDR3 bases: TGTGCCAGCAGCAACACCGGACTAGCGGGACGCGGGCAGTTCTTC.

There are a few counts of this clonotype. The gene calls are TRBV20-1 and TRBJ2-1, with 8 bases identical to TRBD2. The CDR3 has 12 residues. V shed 7 bases and J 4 bases; nucleotides not matched to a gene: 3. Germline V gene data show CDR1 as DFQATT and CDR2 as SNEGSKA (reference sequence). CDR3 coding DNA: TGCAGTGGTGGCGGGGGGTACAATGAGCAGTTCTTC. This translates into CSGGGGYNEQFF.

The gene calls are TRBV11-2 and TRBJ2-1; D perhaps matches TRBD2 (6 bases). Between the trimmed V and J ends, which lost 7 bases and 12 bases, there was a span of 28 bases. CDR3 length: 16 residues. CDR1 and CDR2 (germline): SGHAT, FQNNGV. The CDR3 reads CASTTGSSGGTRGQFF. In DNA, the CDR3 is TGTGCCAGCACCACCGGAAGTAGCGGAGGGACCCGAGGGCAGTTCTTC.

The rearrangement uses TRBV21-1 and TRBJ2-2; the D call of TRBD2 is as the table states it, not checked on the DNA. TRBV21-1 is shown as a pseudogene. The CDR3 loop spans 18 amino acids. The CDR3 region is CASSSPMGGGAGTGELFF. For the CDR3, the DNA is TGTGCCAGCAGCAGCCCCATGGGCGGGGGGGCCGGGACCGGGGAGCTGTTTTTT.

The chain recombines TRBV6-5 with TRBJ2-3; D uncertain. The CDR3 has 15 residues. V lost 0 bases to trimming and J lost 0 bases, with 7 bases between them. Germline CDR1 MNHEY, CDR2 SVGAGI. The DNA for the CDR3 is TGTGCCAGCAGTTACTCTTCCGGGAGCACAGATACGCAGTATTTT. It yields the protein CASSYSSGSTDTQYF.

The chain is built from TRBV4-1 and TRBJ2-3; a possible D gene is TRBD2 (5 bases). The germline gives CDR1 MGHRA, CDR2 YSYEKL. The CDR3 consists of 16 residues. Between the trimmed V and J ends, which lost 4 bases and 6 bases, there was a span of 20 bases. The CDR3 bases are TGCGCCAGCAGCCCCGGTGGGAGCGGACGGACGGATACGCAGTATTTT. The encoded protein is CASSPGGSGRTDTQYF.

The V gene is TRBV20-1, the J gene TRBJ1-5, with 7 bases that match TRBD1. J lost 0 bases, V lost 4 bases, and 6 bases had no gene match. The germline V gene has CDR1 DFQATT and CDR2 SNEGSKA (reference sequence). The CDR3 runs 15 residues. The chain's CDR3 is CSATLEGASNQPQHF. CDR3 coding DNA: TGCAGTGCTACACTGGAGGGGGCTAGCAATCAGCCCCAGCATTTT.

This chain links TRBV11-2 with TRBJ2-2; D call uncertain. The V and J ends lost 3 bases and 3 bases respectively, with 11 bases between them. The CDR3 covers 15 residues. In germline, CDR1 is SGHAT, CDR2 FQNNGV. CDR3 residues: CASSFSRQYTGELFF. CDR3 DNA sequence: TGTGCCAGCAGCTTCTCCAGACAATACACCGGGGAGCTGTTTTTT.

This clonotype was observed a handful of times. The rearrangement links TRBV5-1 to TRBJ2-7; 10 bases map to TRBD2. V lost 4 bases to trimming and J lost 6 bases; unmatched junction nucleotides: 7. The germline V gene has CDR1 SGHRS and CDR2 YFSETQ. The CDR3 loop spans 14 amino acids. The CDR3 DNA reads TGCGCCAGCAGCCCGGGGGGGACTAGCGCCGAGCAGTACGTC. Protein: CASSPGGTSAEQYV.

The rearrangement links TRBV7-8 to TRBJ2-7; 8 bases fit TRBD2. V dropped 5 bases and J dropped 2; count of bases not matched to a gene: 8. The CDR3 runs to 15 residues. Germline lookup yields CDR1 SGHVS and CDR2 FQNEAQ. The DNA of the CDR3 is TGTGCCAGCAGCCTGAGCGGGGGAGGAACCTACGAGCAGTACGTC. Its translation: CASSLSGGGTYEQYV.

This clonotype was observed a few times. The rearrangement joins TRBV4-1 to TRBJ2-1, with TRBD1 identical over 7 bases. Germline CDR1 is MGHRA and CDR2 is YSYEKL. Trimming at V came to 3 bases and at J to 5 bases, leaving 10 bases not matched to a gene. There are 16 residues in the CDR3. The CDR3 loop reads CASSQGDRVPDNEQFF. The DNA for the CDR3 is TGCGCCAGCAGCCAGGGAGACAGGGTCCCAGACAATGAGCAGTTCTTC.

This clonotype has a handful of counts. The chain links TRBV4-1 to TRBJ2-1, with 8 bases matching TRBD2. This CDR3 comprises 15 residues. Germline CDR1 reads MGHRA; CDR2 reads YSYEKL. J lost 6 bases, V lost 4 bases, and 8 bases had no gene match. This chain's CDR3 is CASSRTSLDPNEQFF. The CDR3 bases are TGCGCCAGCAGCCGGACTAGCTTAGATCCCAATGAGCAGTTCTTC.